Listed below are T cell receptor beta chains from one sample, sequenced in a study of graft-versus-host responses after intestinal transplantation. What these receptors recognize is not known. Using immunoSEQ multiplex PCR, the repertoire was profiled, and TCRdb retains in-frame clones only, with some absent. The sample contains about 82,000 clones, under 95% of which appear only once. This specimen was unstimulated CD4+ T cells sorted from spleen or lymph node cells, taken before transplant. These receptor sequences come from a human donor who was the organ donor for an intestinal transplant. CDR3s include the opening cysteine and the closing phenylalanine or tryptophan. D genes are given only for firm matches. Only part of the rows carry a size: once, few, many, or a class if the clone is expanded.

j_call,v_call,d_call,clone_size,cdr3_nt,cdr3_aa
TRBJ1-3,TRBV25-1,-,-,TGTGCCAGCAGTGAATTAGGGGCAGGGAAGAGGGGAAACACCATATATTTT,CASSELGAGKRGNTIYF
TRBJ1-1,TRBV18,-,once,TGTGCCAGCTCACAGGGGCCGGAGGCTTTCTTT,CASSQGPEAFF
TRBJ1-5,TRBV5-5,-,-,TGTGCCAGCAGCCGACTGACAGGTACCAATCAGCCCCAGCATTTT,CASSRLTGTNQPQHF
TRBJ2-3,TRBV7-3,-,-,TGTGCCAGCAGCCCCGGGCGGGGGCCAGGAGATACGCAGTATTTT,CASSPGRGPGDTQYF
TRBJ2-2,TRBV30,-,-,TGTGCCTGGAGTGTACTGCCCCCCAGGGCCGGGGAGCTGTTTTTT,CAWSVLPPRAGELFF
TRBJ1-2,TRBV28,TRBD1,once,TGTGCCAGCAGTCACAGGACAGGATTCCACTATGGCTACACCTTC,CASSHRTGFHYGYTF
TRBJ2-5,TRBV5-1,TRBD2,-,TGCGCCAGCAGCTTGTTCCTAGCGGGGGCAGAGACCCAGTACTTC,CASSLFLAGAETQYF
TRBJ2-5,TRBV19,TRBD2,-,TGTGCCAGTAGCAACTGGGGGGGACGGGAGACCCAGTACTTC,CASSNWGGRETQYF
TRBJ1-5,TRBV4-1,-,-,TGCGCCAGCAGCCAAGAGGGGCTGGGTGAGAGAAGCAATCAGCCCCAGCATTTT,CASSQEGLGERSNQPQHF
TRBJ2-3,TRBV25-1,-,-,TGTGCCAGCAGTGAAGGGGGGTTGGGCACAGATACGCAGTATTTT,CASSEGGLGTDTQYF
TRBJ2-5,TRBV21-1,-,once,TGTGCCACAGAAATCAGGACTAGCGGAGGCGAGACCCAGTACTTC,CATEIRTSGGETQYF
TRBJ1-2,TRBV25-1,-,-,TGTGCCAGCAGTGAAGGAGACAGAAACTATGGCTACACCTTC,CASSEGDRNYGYTF
TRBJ2-3,TRBV9,TRBD2,few,TGTGCCAGCAGCCCCCCTAGCGGGAGGACGGCAGATACGCAGTATTTT,CASSPPSGRTADTQYF
TRBJ2-2,TRBV28,-,-,TGTGCCAGCAGTTTTCGGGGACTTTACACCGGGGAGCTGTTTTTT,CASSFRGLYTGELFF
TRBJ2-5,TRBV2,TRBD2,-,TGTGCCAGCAGTGTGGTGGGACTAGCGTGGGATCTGCGGGAGACCCAGTACTTC,CASSVVGLAWDLRETQYF
TRBJ1-1,TRBV21-1,-,-,TGTGCCAACGTCGGGGGGTCGAACACTGAAGCTTTCTTT,CANVGGSNTEAFF
TRBJ2-5,TRBV6-6,TRBD2,-,TGTGCCAGCAGTCCTGGACTAGCTGTTCAAGAGACCCAGTACTTC,CASSPGLAVQETQYF
TRBJ1-1,TRBV7-2,-,-,TGTGCCAGCAGCTTCATGAACACTGAAGCTTTCTTT,CASSFMNTEAFF
TRBJ2-1,TRBV20-1,TRBD1,-,TGCAGTGCTAGAGGGGACAGGGCCCCGTTCTTC,CSARGDRAPFF
TRBJ1-6,TRBV4-2,TRBD1,-,TGTGCCAGCAGCCTAGAAACCGGGACAGGGTTATCACCCCTCCACTTT,CASSLETGTGLSPLHF
TRBJ2-7,TRBV10-3,-,-,TGTGCCACCGGGACAACCTACGAGCAGTACTTC,CATGTTYEQYF
TRBJ2-7,TRBV7-2,TRBD2,-,TGTGCCAGCAGCTTAGCCAGCGGGAGTCCCTACGAGCAGTACTTC,CASSLASGSPYEQYF
TRBJ2-1,TRBV10-3,TRBD2,-,TGTGCCATCAGACCCTCGACTAGCGGCAAGGGCAATGAGCAGTTCTTC,CAIRPSTSGKGNEQFF
TRBJ1-3,TRBV10-3,TRBD1,-,TGTGCCATCCAAAAACGGGCAGGGGGCGCGGACACCATATATTTT,CAIQKRAGGADTIYF
TRBJ2-3,TRBV7-9,TRBD1,-,TGTGCCAGCAGCTTAGCGGGCAGGGGGAGAGGTACAGATACGCAGTATTTT,CASSLAGRGRGTDTQYF
TRBJ1-1,TRBV19,-,-,TGTGCCAGTAGTCAGACACGGCCTTACACTGAAGCTTTCTTT,CASSQTRPYTEAFF
TRBJ2-1,TRBV2,TRBD1,-,TGTGCCAGCAGCAGGGACAGGCCCCAAAATGAGCAGTTCTTC,CASSRDRPQNEQFF
TRBJ2-1,TRBV6-6,TRBD2,-,TGTGCCAGCAGTTACTCGACTAGCGGCTACAATGAGCAGTTCTTC,CASSYSTSGYNEQFF
TRBJ1-1,TRBV7-8,-,-,TGTGCCAGCAACTTGGGGCGGCTTATCGACAACACTGAAGCTTTCTTT,CASNLGRLIDNTEAFF
TRBJ1-2,TRBV28,-,-,TGTGCCAGCAGTTTATGGGGGCCGGGCTACACCTTC,CASSLWGPGYTF
TRBJ2-6,TRBV11-2,TRBD2,-,TGTGCCAGCAGCTTAGTCGGGGGGACTGGGGCCAACGTCCTGACTTTC,CASSLVGGTGANVLTF